Described below is a single TCR beta chain sequence and its context. CDR3 length: 15 amino acids. The germline V gene encodes CDR1 SEHNR and CDR2 FQNEAQ (reference sequence). The germline V and J ends were trimmed by 7 bases and 0 bases, with 12 bases remaining between them. The data derive from a study of blood T cell repertoires in COVID-19. Looking at the study overall: Acute and convalescent COVID-19 samples came from the United States, Italy and Spain. From T cells, B-cell-depleted T cells, or PBMCs came the material, which was cDNA or gDNA.

The data were produced by immunoSEQ multiplex PCR, yet TCRdb's version contains in-frame clones alone and is incomplete. The sample records about 310,000 clones, 90% being singletons. Ages ranged from roughly 18 to 100 years, with residence in around 24 US areas. Sequencing was performed on PBMCs or T cells enriched from blood (not recorded which). The source of this sequence is a woman under 30 with acute COVID-19. The chain carries TRBV7-9 and TRBJ1-4; D may be TRBD1 (6 bases). CDR3 protein: CASTPTGTTNEKLFF. Here the CDR3 DNA reads TGTGCCAGCACCCCCACAGGGACAACTAATGAAAAACTGTTTTTT.